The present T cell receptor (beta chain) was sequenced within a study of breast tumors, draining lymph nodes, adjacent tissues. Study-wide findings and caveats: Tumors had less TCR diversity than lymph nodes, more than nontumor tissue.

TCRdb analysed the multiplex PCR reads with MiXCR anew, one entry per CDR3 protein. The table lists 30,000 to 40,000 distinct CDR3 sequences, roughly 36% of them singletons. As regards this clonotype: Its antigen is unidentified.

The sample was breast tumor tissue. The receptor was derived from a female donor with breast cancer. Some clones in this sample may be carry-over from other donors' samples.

The CDR3 DNA follows: TGTGCCAGCAGTGACTCGTATGCTGGGCGAACTGAAGCTTTCTTT. Its translation: CASSDSYAGRTEAFF. The chain employs TRBV6-4 and TRBJ1-1, with D uncertain. The CDR3 spans 15 residues. The germline V and J ends were trimmed by 0 bases and 5 bases, with 13 bases remaining between them. From germline, CDR1 is MRHNA and CDR2 SNTAGT.